The text below deals with one T cell receptor (beta chain). This sample stems from a study of blood T cell repertoires in COVID-19. For the study at large: The United States, Italy and Spain were the sources of the acute and convalescent COVID-19 samples. Nucleic acid was either cDNA or gDNA, and it came from T cells, B-cell-depleted T cells, or PBMCs.

TCRdb's copy holds only in-frame clones and misses some; the assay was immunoSEQ multiplex PCR. This table holds approximately 490,000 clones, about nine tenths found once. The age range of participants was about 18 to 89 years, with residence in around 22 US areas. Grouping used clinical history reported by participants in a survey and questionnaire. The sample was PBMCs or T cells enriched from blood (not recorded which). The TCR originated in a woman under 30 who had recovered from COVID-19.

CDR3 bases: TGTGCCAGCAGCTTGAGTACAGCCCCGAACACTGAAGCTTTCTTT. The encoded protein is CASSLSTAPNTEAFF. The rearrangement joins TRBV7-2 to TRBJ1-1; no clear D gene. Trimming removed 3 bases from V and 1 base from J, with 12 bases in between. CDR3 length equals 15 residues. The V gene's germline CDR1 is SGHTA and CDR2 FQGNSA.